Reported below is one T cell receptor (beta chain). Antigen: not known. The CDR3 contains 16 residues. The germline V gene encodes CDR1 MNHNY and CDR2 SVGAGI (reference sequence). Trimming cost V 2 bases and J 2 bases; bases outside gene matches: 7. The PCR was carried out with 60 Vbeta primers and 13 Jbeta primers. Sequenced by immunoSEQ multiplex PCR; TCRdb stores in-frame clones only, minus some. The sample contains about 120,000 clones, roughly 70% of which appear only once. These data come from a study of cytomegalovirus exposure and HLA in healthy donors. Study-level information: Unique TCRs from HLA-typed donors, around 93 million of them, were held in an early data release. Study-wide results and caveats: According to the study, roughly 160 TCR beta chains were cytomegalovirus-associated. Within an earlier analysis, most TCR beta V segments proved productive either about 87% or about 30% of the time. Analysis performed later found 15,000 or so TCR beta sequences associated with HLA alleles at 0.05 false discovery rate.

V gene TRBV6-6 combines with J gene TRBJ2-7; 9 bases are shared with TRBD1. This TCR derives from a woman in her late teens or twenties in good health and CMV-seronegative. Sequenced material: PBMCs. CDR3 nucleotides: TGTGCCAGCAGTTACCCGGGACAGGGTCGCCCCTACGAGCAGTACTTC. This sequence encodes CASSYPGQGRPYEQYF.